The rows below give T cell receptor beta chains drawn from one sample of a study of OX40 agonist ivuxolimab in advanced cancers. Profiled with immunoSEQ multiplex PCR; TCRdb holds only in-frame clones, not every one. The sample holds 77,000 or so clones, just under 95% seen once. Specimen: CD4+ or CD8+ T cells sorted from blood, collected in a trial of the OX40 agonist ivuxolimab. These receptors all come from an adult with an advanced solid tumor such as melanoma, head and neck, liver or kidney cancer. Each CDR3 is given without its conserved first and last residue. Clone size is stated in some rows and not others, as once, few, many or a class when expanded.

v_call: TRBV5-1
j_call: TRBJ1-4
clone_size: NA
cdr3_aa: ASSLGQGGEKLF

v_call: TRBV15
j_call: TRBJ2-7
clone_size: NA
cdr3_aa: ATRPSRDASYEQY

v_call: TRBV19
j_call: TRBJ1-2
clone_size: once
cdr3_aa: ASANVPPFRDGYT

v_call: TRBV5-6
j_call: TRBJ2-3
clone_size: NA
cdr3_aa: ASSQGAGVLTDTQY

v_call: TRBV7-6
j_call: TRBJ1-6
clone_size: NA
cdr3_aa: ASSLLGSPLH

v_call: TRBV6-1
j_call: TRBJ1-1
clone_size: NA
cdr3_aa: ASSDILRGSTEAF

v_call: TRBV19
j_call: TRBJ2-7
clone_size: NA
cdr3_aa: ASSNPGYDEQY

v_call: TRBV7-9
j_call: TRBJ2-3
clone_size: NA
cdr3_aa: ASRSGRPEITDTQY

v_call: TRBV5-4
j_call: TRBJ2-4
clone_size: NA
cdr3_aa: ASSSRTSGSPHIQY

v_call: TRBV6-1
j_call: TRBJ1-6
clone_size: NA
cdr3_aa: ASIEGVQGNSPLH

v_call: TRBV18
j_call: TRBJ2-5
clone_size: NA
cdr3_aa: ASSQRTGSETQY

v_call: TRBV7-8
j_call: TRBJ2-2
clone_size: NA
cdr3_aa: ASSLDEQTTGELF

v_call: TRBV18
j_call: TRBJ2-7
clone_size: NA
cdr3_aa: ASSPGQGTTYEQY

v_call: TRBV6-5
j_call: TRBJ1-6
clone_size: NA
cdr3_aa: ASSPDSSSRSLH

v_call: TRBV9
j_call: TRBJ2-7
clone_size: NA
cdr3_aa: ASSTGQGAYEQY

v_call: TRBV2
j_call: TRBJ1-5
clone_size: NA
cdr3_aa: ASSTGTGFVQGQPQH

v_call: TRBV30
j_call: TRBJ2-1
clone_size: NA
cdr3_aa: AWLAGGPYEQF

v_call: TRBV28
j_call: TRBJ2-2
clone_size: NA
cdr3_aa: ASSTRSVNTGELF

v_call: TRBV6-5
j_call: TRBJ2-7
clone_size: NA
cdr3_aa: ASSYSVWDEQY

v_call: TRBV5-1
j_call: TRBJ2-7
clone_size: NA
cdr3_aa: ASSLQGQGYEQY

v_call: TRBV5-6
j_call: TRBJ2-2
clone_size: once
cdr3_aa: ASSLAGNQPGELF

v_call: TRBV2
j_call: TRBJ2-7
clone_size: NA
cdr3_aa: ASKEKLAGVSGHEQY

v_call: TRBV7-8
j_call: TRBJ1-2
clone_size: NA
cdr3_aa: ASSLEVGISGGYT

v_call: TRBV5-1
j_call: TRBJ2-5
clone_size: NA
cdr3_aa: ASSLARGGQETQY

v_call: TRBV6-5
j_call: TRBJ2-7
clone_size: NA
cdr3_aa: ATLEVAGPYEQY

v_call: TRBV18
j_call: TRBJ1-1
clone_size: NA
cdr3_aa: ASSPVQGPNTEAF

v_call: TRBV2
j_call: TRBJ2-7
clone_size: NA
cdr3_aa: ASSEGPAGASYEQY

v_call: TRBV28
j_call: TRBJ2-3
clone_size: NA
cdr3_aa: ASRSSGRFPDTQY

v_call: TRBV2
j_call: TRBJ2-3
clone_size: NA
cdr3_aa: ASSARLAGGDTQY

v_call: TRBV29-1
j_call: TRBJ2-7
clone_size: NA
cdr3_aa: SVEERDRGRHEQY

v_call: TRBV29-1
j_call: TRBJ2-1
clone_size: NA
cdr3_aa: SVEDGSGGAYNEQF

v_call: TRBV10-3
j_call: TRBJ2-5
clone_size: once
cdr3_aa: AISSRDSSTYQETQY

v_call: TRBV7-2
j_call: TRBJ1-5
clone_size: NA
cdr3_aa: ASSLAMWGDPQH

v_call: TRBV7-2
j_call: TRBJ2-7
clone_size: NA
cdr3_aa: ASSPAHGYEQY

v_call: TRBV30
j_call: TRBJ2-5
clone_size: NA
cdr3_aa: AWGPGGRETQY

v_call: TRBV5-1
j_call: TRBJ2-5
clone_size: NA
cdr3_aa: ASSSPGIETQY

v_call: TRBV6-5
j_call: TRBJ1-1
clone_size: NA
cdr3_aa: ASSLGKHTEAF

v_call: TRBV5-1
j_call: TRBJ2-7
clone_size: NA
cdr3_aa: ASSSAGNYEQY

v_call: TRBV21-1
j_call: TRBJ2-1
clone_size: NA
cdr3_aa: ASSKVERGLNEQF

v_call: TRBV28
j_call: TRBJ2-7
clone_size: few
cdr3_aa: ASSFIGVYEQY

v_call: TRBV11-2
j_call: TRBJ2-7
clone_size: NA
cdr3_aa: ASNAEGTGYEQY

v_call: TRBV6-1
j_call: TRBJ1-1
clone_size: NA
cdr3_aa: ASGKFSGSTEAF

v_call: TRBV2
j_call: TRBJ1-5
clone_size: NA
cdr3_aa: ASSTGTGDHSNQPQH

v_call: TRBV7-9
j_call: TRBJ2-2
clone_size: NA
cdr3_aa: ASTEEGPGELF

v_call: TRBV7-9
j_call: TRBJ2-6
clone_size: NA
cdr3_aa: ASSPAGSRAYSGANVLT

v_call: TRBV7-9
j_call: TRBJ1-6
clone_size: NA
cdr3_aa: ASSLGGSYNSPLH

v_call: TRBV11-2
j_call: TRBJ2-5
clone_size: NA
cdr3_aa: ASSLGETQY

v_call: TRBV27
j_call: TRBJ1-6
clone_size: NA
cdr3_aa: ASSHGQGVMAPLH

v_call: TRBV7-2
j_call: TRBJ2-4
clone_size: once
cdr3_aa: ASSLNRDIQY

v_call: TRBV28
j_call: TRBJ2-3
clone_size: NA
cdr3_aa: ASSFRWQDTQY

v_call: TRBV5-8
j_call: TRBJ1-4
clone_size: NA
cdr3_aa: ASSLLGEFNEKLF

v_call: TRBV19
j_call: TRBJ1-2
clone_size: NA
cdr3_aa: ASRNRENYGYT

v_call: TRBV28
j_call: TRBJ2-5
clone_size: NA
cdr3_aa: ASSPGTGGEETQY

v_call: TRBV5-1
j_call: TRBJ2-5
clone_size: NA
cdr3_aa: ASSLAAETQY

v_call: TRBV11-1
j_call: TRBJ2-7
clone_size: once
cdr3_aa: ASSLLGGEQY

v_call: TRBV2
j_call: TRBJ2-1
clone_size: NA
cdr3_aa: ASTKRGGRAGDEQF